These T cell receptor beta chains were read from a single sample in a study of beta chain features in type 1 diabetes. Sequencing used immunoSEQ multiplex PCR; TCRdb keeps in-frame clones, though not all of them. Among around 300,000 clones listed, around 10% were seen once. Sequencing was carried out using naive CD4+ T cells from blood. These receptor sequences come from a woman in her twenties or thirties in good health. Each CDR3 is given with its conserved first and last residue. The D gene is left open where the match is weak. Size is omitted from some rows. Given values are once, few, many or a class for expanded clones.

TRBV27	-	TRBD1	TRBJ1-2	CASSSNRDRFYGYTF	TGTGCCAGCAGTTCGAACCGGGACAGGTTCTATGGCTACACCTTC
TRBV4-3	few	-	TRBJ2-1	CASSQQYRALIYNEQFF	TGCGCCAGCAGCCAACAATACAGGGCTTTAATCTACAATGAGCAGTTCTTC
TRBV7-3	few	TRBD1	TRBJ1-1	CASSLGQVNTEAFF	TGTGCCAGCAGCCTGGGACAGGTGAACACTGAAGCTTTCTTT
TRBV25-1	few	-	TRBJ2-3	CASSEYGTDTQYF	TGTGCCAGCAGTGAATACGGCACAGATACGCAGTATTTT
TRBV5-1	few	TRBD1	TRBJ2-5	CASSDPQGAGETQYF	TGCGCCAGCAGCGATCCACAGGGGGCAGGGGAGACCCAGTACTTC
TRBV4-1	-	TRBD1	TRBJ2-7	CASSHMMGQGAVEQYF	TGCGCCAGCAGCCACATGATGGGACAGGGGGCCGTCGAGCAGTACTTC
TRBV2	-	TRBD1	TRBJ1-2	CASSEGQGNYGYTF	TGTGCCAGCAGTGAGGGACAGGGGAACTATGGCTACACCTTC
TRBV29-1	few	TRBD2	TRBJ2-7	CSVSGRFAYEQYF	TGCAGCGTTAGCGGGAGGTTCGCCTACGAGCAGTACTTC
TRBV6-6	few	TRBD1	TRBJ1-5	CASRPGQGNQPQHF	TGTGCCAGCAGGCCCGGACAGGGAAATCAGCCCCAGCATTTT
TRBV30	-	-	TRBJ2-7	CAWSKGQFSYEQYF	TGTGCCTGGAGTAAAGGACAGTTCTCCTACGAGCAGTACTTC
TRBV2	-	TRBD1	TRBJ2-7	CASSVDRGEQYF	TGTGCCAGCAGTGTGGACAGGGGCGAGCAGTACTTC
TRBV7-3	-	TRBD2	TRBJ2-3	CASSLGVAGVTDTQYF	TGTGCCAGCAGCTTAGGGGTAGCGGGAGTCACAGATACGCAGTATTTT
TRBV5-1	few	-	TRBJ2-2	CASSSAGLGELFF	TGCGCCAGCAGCTCCGCAGGTCTCGGGGAGCTGTTTTTT
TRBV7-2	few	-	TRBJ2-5	CASSVQLATALQETQYF	TGTGCCAGCAGCGTGCAATTGGCGACAGCCCTACAAGAGACCCAGTACTTC
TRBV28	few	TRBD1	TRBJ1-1	CASSLGQAGNTEAFF	TGTGCCAGCAGCTTAGGACAGGCAGGGAACACTGAAGCTTTCTTT
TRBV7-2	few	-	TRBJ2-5	CASSPGSGQETQYF	TGTGCCAGCAGTCCGGGAAGCGGGCAAGAGACCCAGTACTTC
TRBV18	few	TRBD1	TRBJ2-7	CASSLDRAYEQYF	TGTGCCAGCTCACTGGACAGGGCCTACGAGCAGTACTTC
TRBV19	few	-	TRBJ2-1	CASSIEGGREFF	TGTGCCAGTAGTATAGAGGGGGGGCGTGAGTTCTTC
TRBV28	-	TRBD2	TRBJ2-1	CASSPLAGVFDNEQFF	TGTGCCAGCAGTCCGTTAGCGGGAGTTTTTGACAATGAGCAGTTCTTC
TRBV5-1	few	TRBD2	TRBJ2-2	CASSLAGTSGELFF	TGCGCCAGCAGCTTGGCAGGGACTAGCGGAGAGCTGTTTTTT
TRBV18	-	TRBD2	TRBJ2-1	CASSPGGGRADNEQFF	TGTGCCAGCTCTCCAGGCGGCGGGAGGGCTGACAATGAGCAGTTCTTC
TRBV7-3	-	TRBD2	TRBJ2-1	CASSLNSGGRAVNEQFF	TGTGCCAGCAGCTTAAATTCCGGCGGGAGGGCCGTCAATGAGCAGTTCTTC
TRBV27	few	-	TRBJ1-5	CASSFRRAGSNQPQHF	TGTGCCAGCAGTTTTCGCAGGGCGGGGAGCAATCAGCCCCAGCATTTT
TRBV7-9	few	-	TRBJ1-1	CASSLSSGELNTEAFF	TGTGCCAGCAGCTTAAGTTCAGGGGAACTGAACACTGAAGCTTTCTTT
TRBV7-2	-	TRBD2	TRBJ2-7	CASSLVTSGSHEQYF	TGTGCCAGCAGCTTAGTGACTAGCGGGAGCCACGAGCAGTACTTC
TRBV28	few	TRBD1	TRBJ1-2	CASRPTGVGYGYTF	TGTGCCAGCAGACCGACAGGGGTGGGTTATGGCTACACCTTC
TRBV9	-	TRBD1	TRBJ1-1	CASSVGKDRGTYF	TGTGCCAGCAGCGTGGGTAAGGACAGGGGCACCTACTTT
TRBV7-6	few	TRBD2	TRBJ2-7	CASSTGLAGSLNEQYF	TGTGCCAGCAGCACGGGACTAGCGGGTTCCTTAAACGAGCAGTACTTC
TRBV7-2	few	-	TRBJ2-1	CASSYSHSYNEQFF	TGTGCCAGCAGCTACAGCCACTCCTACAATGAGCAGTTCTTC
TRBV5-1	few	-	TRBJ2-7	CASTYQMRGRSYEQYF	TGCGCCAGCACCTACCAGATGCGGGGGCGCTCCTACGAGCAGTACTTC
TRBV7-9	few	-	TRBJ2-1	CASSVGTGTYNEQFF	TGTGCCAGCAGCGTAGGAACAGGGACCTACAATGAGCAGTTCTTC
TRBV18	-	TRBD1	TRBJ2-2	CASSPLQGSTGELFF	TGTGCCAGCTCGCCACTACAGGGGAGCACCGGGGAGCTGTTTTTT
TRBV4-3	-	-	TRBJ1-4	CASSQEVTAEKLFF	TGCGCCAGCAGCCAAGAGGTGACAGCTGAAAAACTGTTTTTT
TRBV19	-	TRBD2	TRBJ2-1	CASSILASGTSYNEQFF	TGTGCCAGTAGTATTCTTGCTAGCGGGACGTCCTACAATGAGCAGTTCTTC
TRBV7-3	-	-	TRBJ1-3	CASSLTGTASGNTIYF	TGTGCCAGCAGCTTAACGGGGACTGCTTCTGGAAACACCATATATTTT
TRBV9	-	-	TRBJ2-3	CASSVIAGDTQYF	TGTGCCAGCAGCGTAATCGCGGGGGATACGCAGTATTTT
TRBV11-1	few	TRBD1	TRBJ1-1	CASSFLTGDTEAFF	TGTGCCAGCAGCTTCCTCACAGGGGATACTGAAGCTTTCTTT
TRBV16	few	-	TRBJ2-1	CASSRALEQFF	TGTGCCAGCAGCCGAGCGCTTGAGCAGTTCTTC
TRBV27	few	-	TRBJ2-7	CASSNFKGEQYF	TGTGCCAGCAGTAACTTCAAGGGGGAGCAGTACTTC
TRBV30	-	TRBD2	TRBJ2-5	CAWSVLAGGETQYF	TGTGCCTGGAGTGTACTAGCGGGAGGTGAGACCCAGTACTTC